This entry lists 27 T cell receptor beta chains sequenced from one sample in a study of T cells in Graves' hyperthyroidism and ophthalmopathy. Amplified TCR beta CDR3 regions derived from RNA transcripts. When the TCR CDR3 underwent first-round RT-PCR, the HTBI primer set was used. MiXCR, applied by TCRdb to the multiplex PCR reads, yields one record per CDR3 protein. Found here are some 740,000 distinct CDR3 sequences, 14% of them singletons; the top ten hold 9.5% to 13%. Sample: blood. The origin of the receptors is a woman aged 18-29 years with Graves' hyperthyroidism.

The rearrangement links TRBV15 to TRBJ2-3; the match to TRBD1 covers 8 bases. Germline trimming cut 5 bases from V and 3 bases from J; bases unmatched to any gene: 7. CDR3 length equals 15 residues. Per the germline V gene, CDR1 is LNHNV and CDR2 is YYDKDF (reference sequence). The CDR3 protein is CATSGLRQGTDTQYF. As DNA, the CDR3 is TGTGCCACCAGCGGGTTGAGACAGGGGACAGATACGCAGTATTTT.

There are many counts of this clonotype. V gene TRBV13 combines with J gene TRBJ1-1; D uncertain. Germline V gene data show CDR1 as PRHDT and CDR2 as FYEKMQ (reference sequence). The CDR3 loop spans 16 amino acids. Trimming cost V 0 bases and J 2 bases, with 13 bases left between them. CDR3 region: CASSLGRRQPNTEAFF. In DNA, the CDR3 is TGTGCCAGCAGCTTAGGCCGGAGGCAGCCCAACACTGAAGCTTTCTTT.

This chain joins TRBV20-1 and TRBJ2-4; TRBD2 matches at 9 bases. The CDR3 spans 15 residues. Trimming took 5 bases from V and 4 from J; bases not matched to a gene: 9. In germline, CDR1 is DFQATT, CDR2 SNEGSKA (reference sequence). In nucleotides, the CDR3 is TGCAGTGCTTTTCTGACTAGCGGCCGAAAAAACATTCAGTACTTC. This gives the protein CSAFLTSGRKNIQYF.

This clonotype occurred a few times. The V and J genes are TRBV10-3 and TRBJ2-1; no firm D call. The CDR3 is made up of 14 amino acids. The germline gives CDR1 ENHRY, CDR2 SYGVKD. Trimming shortened V by 0 bases and J by 7 bases, and 10 bases separated the two germline ends. The CDR3, as DNA: TGTGCCATCAGTGAGTCGAATAGCTATAATGAGCAGTTCTTC. This gives the protein CAISESNSYNEQFF.

V and J are TRBV29-1 and TRBJ1-2, with 8 nucleotides matching TRBD1. Trimming at V came to 3 bases and at J to 4 bases, leaving 7 bases not matched to a gene. This CDR3 region has 14 residues. Germline V gene data show CDR1 as SQVTM and CDR2 as ANQGSEA. CDR3 sequence reads: CSVDAGGPGYGYTF. The CDR3 DNA reads TGCAGCGTTGATGCAGGGGGCCCTGGCTATGGCTACACCTTC.

This clonotype was seen repeatedly, ten times or more. The chain is built from TRBV9 and TRBJ1-2; D gene uncertain. The CDR3 is 14 residues long. Trimming removed 5 bases at V and 6 bases at J, with 17 bases between. Looked up from germline, CDR1 is SGDLS and CDR2 is YYNGEE. The CDR3: CASSVDMVGNGYTF. DNA of the CDR3: TGTGCCAGCAGTGTCGACATGGTGGGAAATGGCTACACCTTC.

In its sample, this clonotype was seen a few times. The chain has TRBV13 and TRBJ2-7, with 7 bases that match TRBD2. The CDR3 extends over 13 amino acids. With V trimmed by 6 bases and J by 2 bases, 4 bases remained unmatched. The germline CDR1 and CDR2 sequences are PRHDT and FYEKMQ (reference sequence). CDR3 residues: CASRGGSPYEQYF. The CDR3 DNA is TGTGCCAGCAGGGGCGGGAGTCCCTACGAGCAGTACTTC.

Many counts were recorded for this clonotype. The rearrangement links TRBV28 to TRBJ2-2; maybe TRBD1 (6 bases). The germline V gene encodes CDR1 MDHEN and CDR2 SYDVKM. Deletions cut 2 bases from V and 4 bases from J, with 11 bases between. This CDR3 comprises 15 residues. The CDR3 region is CASSLRTDLTGELFF. In nucleotides, the CDR3 is TGTGCCAGCAGTTTAAGGACAGACCTCACCGGGGAGCTGTTTTTT.

In its sample, this clonotype was seen many times. The chain couples TRBV11-2 to TRBJ2-1; D perhaps matches TRBD2 (6 bases). Trimming stripped 5 bases from V and 5 bases from J, with 22 bases between. This CDR3 comprises 17 residues. Germline V CDR1 and CDR2: SGHAT, FQNNGV. CDR3 in DNA: TGTGCCAGCAGCCGTTTTTTTGGGGACTTACTTCACAATGAGCAGTTCTTC. This encodes CASSRFFGDLLHNEQFF.

This clonotype appeared many times. The genes are TRBV20-1 and TRBJ2-7; D is unclear. Germline V gives CDR1 DFQATT, CDR2 SNEGSKA (reference sequence). The V end lost 0 bases, the J end lost 2 bases, and 14 bases lay between the germline ends. The CDR3 spans 15 residues. This CDR3 is CSARDPRVPPYEQYF. The DNA of the CDR3 is TGCAGTGCTAGAGATCCGCGAGTGCCACCCTACGAGCAGTACTTC.

This clonotype was counted many times. The genes are TRBV12-3 or TRBV12-4 and TRBJ1-2; maybe TRBD1 (6 bases). Trimming removed 5 bases from V and 1 base from J, with 14 bases in between. This CDR3 region has 15 residues. This CDR3 reads CASSEQGVVNYGYTF. Written as DNA, the CDR3 is TGTGCCAGCAGTGAACAGGGAGTGGTTAACTATGGCTACACCTTC.

This clonotype was recorded only once. V gene TRBV7-9 combines with J gene TRBJ1-4; no clear D. Germline loops: CDR1 SEHNR, CDR2 FQNEAQ (reference sequence). The ends were cut back, 5 bases at V and 3 bases at J, with 10 bases in the middle. The length of the CDR3 is 14 residues. CDR3 DNA sequence: TGTGCCAGCAGCCCGCTCCCGGCTAATGAAAAACTGTTTTTT. Amino acids: CASSPLPANEKLFF.

Many counts were recorded for this clonotype. The V call is TRBV30, the J call TRBJ2-3; D is unresolved. Trimming removed 2 bases from V and 2 bases from J, with 8 bases in between. CDR3 size: 13 residues. Per germline, CDR1 GTSNPN and CDR2 SVGIG (reference sequence). The DNA for the CDR3 is TGTGCCTGGAGTCTCCTGCCCACAGATACGCAGTATTTT. Residues: CAWSLLPTDTQYF.

In this sample, this clonotype turned up a few times. This chain joins TRBV20-1 and TRBJ1-1, with D possibly being TRBD1 (6 bases). V dropped 2 bases and J dropped 11 bases, with 18 bases sitting between them. Germline loops: CDR1 DFQATT, CDR2 SNEGSKA (reference sequence). CDR3 size: 13 residues. CDR3: CSARPISGAIAFF. Written as DNA, the CDR3 is TGCAGTGCTAGACCAATCTCAGGGGCAATCGCTTTCTTT.

This clonotype was picked up many times. The chain joins TRBV2 to TRBJ1-1; tentatively, D is TRBD1 (5 bases). The V gene's germline CDR1 is SNHLY and CDR2 FYNNEI. V was clipped by 6 bases and J by 6 bases, with 17 bases between them. The CDR3 runs to 14 residues. The CDR3 is CASRADQGGAEAFF. CDR3 in DNA: TGTGCCAGCAGGGCAGACCAGGGAGGCGCTGAAGCTTTCTTT.

CDR3 sequence reads: CATSTAKGLNTEAFF. In nucleotides, the CDR3 is TGTGCCACCAGCACAGCCAAGGGCCTCAACACTGAAGCTTTCTTT. This chain links TRBV15 with TRBJ1-1; the D is unclear. V lost 4 bases to trimming and J lost 2 bases, with 14 bases between them. The germline V gene has CDR1 LNHNV and CDR2 YYDKDF (reference sequence). CDR3 length: 15 amino acids.

This clonotype was observed a few times. V is TRBV7-9 and J is TRBJ1-4, with a tentative D call TRBD1 (5 bases). V lost 3 bases, J lost 4 bases, and 18 bases lay in between. From germline, CDR1 is SEHNR and CDR2 FQNEAQ (reference sequence). The CDR3 contains 17 residues. CDR3 in amino acids: CASSFHQLRDGNEKLFF. The DNA for the CDR3 is TGTGCCAGCAGCTTCCACCAACTCCGGGACGGTAATGAAAAACTGTTTTTT.

The chain couples TRBV6-2 or TRBV6-3 to TRBJ2-3; unclear D gene. The CDR3 contains 17 residues. Germline V gives CDR1 MNHEY, CDR2 SVGEGT. Trimming removed 0 bases from V and 6 bases from J, with 19 bases in between. CDR3 in amino acids: CASSYSLLRTVRDTQYF. The CDR3 region has the DNA TGTGCCAGCAGTTACTCTCTTCTTCGTACCGTTAGGGATACGCAGTATTTT.

This clonotype was counted only a few times. The rearrangement joins TRBV7-9 to TRBJ1-1, with D possibly matching TRBD1 (5 bases). The germline V gene encodes CDR1 SEHNR and CDR2 FQNEAQ (reference sequence). Trimming took off 4 bases at V and 4 bases at J, with 16 bases between the two ends. This CDR3 spans 15 amino acids. In nucleotides, the CDR3 is TGTGCCAGCAGCTCCCACCCCGGGGGGGGCACTGAAGCTTTCTTT. This sequence encodes CASSSHPGGGTEAFF.

This clonotype was found a few times. V and J are TRBV2 and TRBJ1-6; no definite D call. The germline gives CDR1 SNHLY, CDR2 FYNNEI. The V and J ends lost 0 bases and 6 bases respectively, with 3 bases between them. The CDR3 spans 13 residues. DNA of the CDR3: TGTGCCAGCAGTGAAGCACTTAATTCACCCCTCCACTTT. This codes for CASSEALNSPLHF.

This clonotype was found many times. DNA of the CDR3: TGTGCCAGCAGTCCCGAGGGGTGGTTCAAAGAGACCCAGTACTTC. Amino acids: CASSPEGWFKETQYF. This rearrangement joins TRBV28 to TRBJ2-5; D could derive from TRBD1 or TRBD2 (5 bases each). The CDR3 is 15 amino acids. V dropped 5 bases and J dropped 3 bases, with 16 bases sitting between them. The germline CDR1 and CDR2 sequences are MDHEN and SYDVKM.

This clonotype was counted only a few times. The genes are TRBV19 and TRBJ1-5, with 8 positions matching TRBD1. J gave up 1 base and V 6 bases, and 8 bases lay outside the gene matches. The germline V gene encodes CDR1 LNHDA and CDR2 SQIVND (reference sequence). CDR3 length: 16 amino acids. The CDR3 nucleotides read TGTGCCAGTAGATTCGGGACAGGACCCAGCAATCAGCCCCAGCATTTT. It is translated as CASRFGTGPSNQPQHF.

Only a few counts were recorded for this clonotype. The chain carries TRBV2 and TRBJ2-1; D is undetermined. The germline V gene encodes CDR1 SNHLY and CDR2 FYNNEI. Trimming removed 10 bases from V and 6 bases from J, with 16 bases in between. The CDR3 spans 13 residues. DNA for the CDR3: TGTGCCACCGAGGTCGACGGCATCAATGAGCAGTTCTTC. Translation: CATEVDGINEQFF.

There are many counts of this clonotype. This chain connects TRBV7-9 to TRBJ1-2; D is unclear. Germline V gene data show CDR1 as SEHNR and CDR2 as FQNEAQ (reference sequence). V was cut by 1 base and J by 6 bases, with 15 bases left in between. The CDR3 extends over 15 amino acids. CDR3 amino acids: CASSLGGRGTHGYTF. CDR3 nucleotides: TGTGCCAGCAGCTTAGGTGGGCGAGGAACTCATGGCTACACCTTC.

This clonotype was observed a handful of times. The chain carries TRBV24-1 and TRBJ2-1, with 10 nucleotides matching TRBD2. Per the germline V gene, CDR1 is KGHDR and CDR2 is SFDVKD. V shed 4 bases, J shed 7 bases, and the junction held 12 bases outside the gene matches. There are 17 residues in the CDR3. DNA for the CDR3: TGTGCCACCAGTGACCCTTCAACTAGCGGGATGGGGAATGAGCAGTTCTTC. Its protein product is CATSDPSTSGMGNEQFF.

This clonotype was picked up a small number of times. The rearrangement links TRBV7-8 to TRBJ2-1; D remains ambiguous. V was clipped by 7 bases and J by 5 bases, with 12 bases between them. Germline lookup yields CDR1 SGHVS and CDR2 FQNEAQ. This CDR3 region has 13 residues. The CDR3 DNA follows: TGTGCCAGCACCCCCTATGAAGACAATGAGCAGTTCTTC. It encodes CASTPYEDNEQFF.

This clonotype was counted between two and nine times. A read error may be the cause here, since a much bigger clone is one base away. The chain links TRBV12-3 or TRBV12-4 to TRBJ2-7; 8 nucleotides align to TRBD2. The DNA end favors TRBJ2-1, so the J call may be wrong. This CDR3 is 14 amino acids long. The CDR3 sequence is CASSVAGPSYEQFF. DNA of the CDR3: TGTGCCAGCAGTGTAGCGGGACCCTCCTACGAGCAGTTCTTC.